This T cell receptor (beta chain) was sequenced during a study of T-cell reconstitution after alpha-beta-depleted transplantation in children (TCRdb year 2016). At the level of the whole study: Using TCR repertoire profiling, the study quantitatively followed how T-cell immune reconstitution unfolded in children after TCRalphabeta/CD19-depleted allogeneic hematopoietic cell transplantation.

This clonotype was seen ten or more times. Its antigen is still unknown. It has no much larger one-base neighbor in the sample; base qualities were not kept. Trimming takes 1 base off V and 3 bases off J; junction bases not matched to a gene: 6. Sequences SGHTA (CDR1) and FQGNSA (CDR2) are obtained from the germline V gene. The CDR3 covers 16 residues, taking in both the cysteine and the phenylalanine. This entry keeps only the CDR3 DNA: 48 bases, framed from base 1. In the paper's terms, the time point label means: day 60 (about 2 months) after transplantation. What the treatment or condition label conveys for this sample: allogeneic hematopoietic cell transplantation with graft depleted of TCRalphabeta T cells and CD19 B cells. TCRalphabeta/CD19-depleted allogeneic hematopoietic cell grafts were given to the transplant recipients, all of whom were children. What the work shows at the level of the full study, not this receptor alone: In some patients, the high TCRbeta diversity seen at day 60 was put down to recipient T cells and intrathymic progenitors that had survived conditioning. The apparently early recovery of alphabetaT-cell counts about two months after transplant reportedly depended on only several hundred rapidly expanded clones that came from non-depleted graft cells. Over subsequent months, a decline in hyperexpanded clone frequencies was noted, and after one year, T-cell counts and TCRbeta diversity were mostly ascribed to newly produced T cells.

The protocol used for the library was PCR. Sequencing was performed on an Illumina HiSeq 2500. TCR library preparation used molecular barcoding, with unique molecular identifiers applied to normalize quantification of the TCRbeta repertoire. TCRdb applied fastp at Q25 and MiXCR to the public reads, then kept only in-frame beta chains. Merged by CDR3 protein, the rows form single entries marked with the most common genes and DNA. The sample yields some 43,000 distinct CDR3 sequences; approximately 8.7% were counted once. The ten largest clonotypes hold roughly a quarter of the sample. This clonotype was sampled from a male patient aged 2-9 years who had a stem cell transplant for chronic granulomatous disease, so the T cells may come from the graft donor. The chain joins TRBV7-2 to TRBJ2-5; the central 9 bases match TRBD1. Sample: PBMCs, mostly from graft donor cells, taken 60 days after TCRalphabeta/CD19-depleted stem cell transplant. The DNA sequence is as follows: TGTGCCAGCAGCTTAGATTACGGGACAGGGAAAGAGACCCAGTACTTC. Its protein reads: CASSLDYGTGKETQYF.